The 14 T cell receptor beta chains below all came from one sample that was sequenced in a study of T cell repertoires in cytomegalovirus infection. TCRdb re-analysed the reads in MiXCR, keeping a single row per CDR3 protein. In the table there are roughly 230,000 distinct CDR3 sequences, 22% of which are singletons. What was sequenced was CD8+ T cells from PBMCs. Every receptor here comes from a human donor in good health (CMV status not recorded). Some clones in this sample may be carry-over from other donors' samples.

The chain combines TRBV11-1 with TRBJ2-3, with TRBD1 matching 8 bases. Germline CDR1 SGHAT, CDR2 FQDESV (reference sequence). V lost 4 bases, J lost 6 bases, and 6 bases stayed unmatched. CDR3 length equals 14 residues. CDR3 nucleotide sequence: TGTGCCAGCAGCTGGACAGGGTATGAGGATACGCAGTATTTT. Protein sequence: CASSWTGYEDTQYF.

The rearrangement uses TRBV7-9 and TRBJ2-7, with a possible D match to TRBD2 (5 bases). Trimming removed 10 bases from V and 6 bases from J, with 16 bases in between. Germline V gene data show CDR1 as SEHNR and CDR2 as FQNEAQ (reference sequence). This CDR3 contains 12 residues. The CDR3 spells CAINSGSVEQYF. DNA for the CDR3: TGTGCCATCAACTCGGGGTCCGTCGAGCAGTACTTC.

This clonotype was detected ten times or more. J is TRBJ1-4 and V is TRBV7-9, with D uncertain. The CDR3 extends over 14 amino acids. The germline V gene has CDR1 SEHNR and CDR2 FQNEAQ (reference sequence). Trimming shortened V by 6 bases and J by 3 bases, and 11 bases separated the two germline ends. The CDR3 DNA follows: TGTGCCAGCAGTCTCACGGACTCTAATGAAAAACTGTTTTTT. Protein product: CASSLTDSNEKLFF.

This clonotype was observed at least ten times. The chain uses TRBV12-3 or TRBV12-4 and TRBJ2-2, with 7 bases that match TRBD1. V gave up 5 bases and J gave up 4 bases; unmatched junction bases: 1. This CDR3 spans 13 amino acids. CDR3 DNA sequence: TGTGCCAGCAGTCCAGGGGGCACCGGGGAGCTGTTTTTT. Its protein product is CASSPGGTGELFF.

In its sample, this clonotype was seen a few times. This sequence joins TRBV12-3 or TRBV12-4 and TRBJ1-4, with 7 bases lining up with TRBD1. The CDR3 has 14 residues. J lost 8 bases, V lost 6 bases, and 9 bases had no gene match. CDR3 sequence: CASSSRGPVEKLFF. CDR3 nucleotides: TGTGCCAGCAGCTCAAGGGGGCCGGTGGAAAAACTGTTTTTT.

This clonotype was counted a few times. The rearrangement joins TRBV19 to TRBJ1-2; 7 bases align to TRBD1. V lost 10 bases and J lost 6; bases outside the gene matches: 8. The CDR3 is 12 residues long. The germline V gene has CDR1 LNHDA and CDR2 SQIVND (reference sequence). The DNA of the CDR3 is TGTGCCACGACAGGGAGTGTCGATGGCTACACCTTC. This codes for CATTGSVDGYTF. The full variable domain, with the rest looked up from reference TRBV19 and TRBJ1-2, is DGGITQSPKYLFRKEGQNVTLSCEQNLNHDAMYWYRQDPGQGLRLIYYSQIVNDFQKGDIAEGYSVSREKKESFPLTVTSAQKNPTAFYLCATTGSVDGYTFGSGTRLTVV.

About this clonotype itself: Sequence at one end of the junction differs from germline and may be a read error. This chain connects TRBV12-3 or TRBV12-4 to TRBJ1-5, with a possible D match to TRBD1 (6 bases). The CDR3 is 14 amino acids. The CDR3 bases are TGTGCCGGCAGTAAATTACAGGGAAATCAGCCCCAGCATTTT. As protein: CAGSKLQGNQPQHF.

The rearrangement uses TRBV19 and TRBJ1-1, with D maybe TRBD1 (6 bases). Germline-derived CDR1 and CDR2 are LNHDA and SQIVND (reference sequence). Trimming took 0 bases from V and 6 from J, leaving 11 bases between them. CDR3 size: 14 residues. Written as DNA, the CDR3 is TGTGCCAGTAGTATAGATGGGGGGGGGCCTGAAGCTTTCTTT. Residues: CASSIDGGGPEAFF.

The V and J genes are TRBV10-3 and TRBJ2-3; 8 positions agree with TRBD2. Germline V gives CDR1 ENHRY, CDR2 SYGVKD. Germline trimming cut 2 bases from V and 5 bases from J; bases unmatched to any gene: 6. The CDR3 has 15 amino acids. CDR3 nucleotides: TGTGCCATCAGTGAGCGGGGGGGCCCCAAAGATACGCAGTATTTT. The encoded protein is CAISERGGPKDTQYF.

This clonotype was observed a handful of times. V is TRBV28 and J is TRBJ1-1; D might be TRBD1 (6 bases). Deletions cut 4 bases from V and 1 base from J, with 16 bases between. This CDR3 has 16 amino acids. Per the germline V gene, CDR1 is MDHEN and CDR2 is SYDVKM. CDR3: CASSSPGHEANTEAFF. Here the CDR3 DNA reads TGTGCCAGCAGTTCGCCGGGACACGAAGCGAACACTGAAGCTTTCTTT.

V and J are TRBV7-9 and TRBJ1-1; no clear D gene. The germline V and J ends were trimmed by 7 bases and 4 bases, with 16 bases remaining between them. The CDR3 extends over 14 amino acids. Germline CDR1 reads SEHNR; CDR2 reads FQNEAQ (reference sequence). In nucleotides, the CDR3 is TGTGCCAGCACCCCCAAGGTGGGATTCACTGAAGCTTTCTTT. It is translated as CASTPKVGFTEAFF.

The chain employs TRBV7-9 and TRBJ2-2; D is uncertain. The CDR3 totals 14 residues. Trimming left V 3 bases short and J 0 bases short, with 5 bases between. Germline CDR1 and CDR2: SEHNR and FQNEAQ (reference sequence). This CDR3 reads CASSFGANTGELFF. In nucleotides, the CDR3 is TGTGCCAGCAGCTTTGGGGCGAACACCGGGGAGCTGTTTTTT.

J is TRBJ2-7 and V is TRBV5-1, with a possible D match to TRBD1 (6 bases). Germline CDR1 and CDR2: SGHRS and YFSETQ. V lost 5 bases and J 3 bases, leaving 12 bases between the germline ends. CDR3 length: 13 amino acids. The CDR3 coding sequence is TGCGCCAGCAGGGAAGGACAGAGCTACGAGCAGTACTTC. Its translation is CASREGQSYEQYF.

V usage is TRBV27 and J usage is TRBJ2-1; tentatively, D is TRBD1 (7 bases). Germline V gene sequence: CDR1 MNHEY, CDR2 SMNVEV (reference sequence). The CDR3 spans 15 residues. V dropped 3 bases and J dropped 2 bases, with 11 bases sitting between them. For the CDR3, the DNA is TGTGCCAGCAGTTTCGCAGGGGGGCCCTACAATGAGCAGTTCTTC. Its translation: CASSFAGGPYNEQFF.